The 2 T cell receptor beta chains in this list originate from one sample, sequenced in a study of graft-versus-host responses after intestinal transplantation. The assay was immunoSEQ multiplex PCR, and TCRdb's table has in-frame clones only and misses some. The sample lists under 5,000 clones; approximately 72% were seen once. Lymphocytes (intraepithelial and lamina propria) were released by processing the graft tissue. The sample consisted of ileum tissue, taken around 1,000 days after intestinal transplantation. The receptors were gathered from a human patient who received an intestinal transplant, so some T cells may come from the graft donor.

The rearrangement uses TRBV28 and TRBJ2-1; 7 nucleotides match TRBD1. This CDR3 has 15 residues. V lost 5 bases and J lost 3; bases outside the gene matches: 7. Looked up from germline, CDR1 is MDHEN and CDR2 is SYDVKM. In nucleotides, the CDR3 is TGTGCCAGCAGTCAACAGGGGAGAGGCTACAATGAGCAGTTCTTC. Translating it yields CASSQQGRGYNEQFF.

V gene TRBV6-6 combines with J gene TRBJ2-7; tentatively, D is TRBD1 or TRBD2 (5 bases each). The CDR3 loop spans 13 amino acids. Trimming shortened V by 2 bases and J by 5 bases, and 10 bases separated the two germline ends. Germline CDR1 and CDR2: MNHNY and SVGAGI (reference sequence). CDR3 loop: CASSYTRGDEQYF. Here the CDR3 DNA reads TGTGCCAGCAGTTACACCCGAGGGGACGAGCAGTACTTC.